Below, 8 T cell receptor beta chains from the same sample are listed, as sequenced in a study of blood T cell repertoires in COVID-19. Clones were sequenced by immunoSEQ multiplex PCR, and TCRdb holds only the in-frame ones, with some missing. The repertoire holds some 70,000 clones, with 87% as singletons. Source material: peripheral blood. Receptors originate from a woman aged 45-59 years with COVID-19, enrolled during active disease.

CDR3 nucleotide sequence: TGTGCCAGTAAGGGGTACCAAGAGACCCAGTACTTC. Protein product: CASKGYQETQYF. This rearrangement joins TRBV19 to TRBJ2-5; the D gene is possibly TRBD1 (5 bases). Germline CDR1 and CDR2: LNHDA and SQIVND (reference sequence). V dropped 7 bases and J dropped 0 bases, with 6 bases sitting between them. This CDR3 is 12 amino acids long.

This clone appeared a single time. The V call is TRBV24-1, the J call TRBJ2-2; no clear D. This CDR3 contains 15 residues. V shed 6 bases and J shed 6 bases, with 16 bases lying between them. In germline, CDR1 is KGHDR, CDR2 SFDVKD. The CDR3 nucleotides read TGTGCCACCAGTCCCGTGGGCCCCCCGGCCGGGGAGCTGTTTTTT. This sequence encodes CATSPVGPPAGELFF.

The CDR3 DNA is TGCGCCAGCAGCTTGGGCGGTCCTAGCTCCTACGAGCAGTACTTC. Its translation: CASSLGGPSSYEQYF. The chain has TRBV5-1 and TRBJ2-7; no clear D gene. V shed 0 bases and J shed 0 bases, with 10 bases lying between them. The germline V gene encodes CDR1 SGHRS and CDR2 YFSETQ. CDR3 length: 15 amino acids.

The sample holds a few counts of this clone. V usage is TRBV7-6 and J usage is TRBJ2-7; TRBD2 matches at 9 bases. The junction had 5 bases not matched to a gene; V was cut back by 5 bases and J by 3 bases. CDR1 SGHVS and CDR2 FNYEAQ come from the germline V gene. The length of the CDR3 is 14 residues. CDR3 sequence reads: CASSNAGGVYEQYF. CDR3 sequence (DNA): TGTGCCAGCAGCAACGCGGGAGGGGTCTACGAGCAGTACTTC.

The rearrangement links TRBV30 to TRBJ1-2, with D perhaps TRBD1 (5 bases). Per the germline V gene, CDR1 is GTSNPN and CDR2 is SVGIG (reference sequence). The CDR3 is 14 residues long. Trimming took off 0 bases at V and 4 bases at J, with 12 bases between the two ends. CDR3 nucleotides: TGTGCCTGGAGTGTACCCCAGGGTACCTATGGCTACACCTTC. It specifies CAWSVPQGTYGYTF.

The CDR3 reads CASSELHQGIGTDTQYF. The CDR3 coding sequence is TGTGCCAGCAGTGAGTTACACCAGGGGATTGGGACAGATACGCAGTATTTT. This chain links TRBV6-1 with TRBJ2-3; perhaps TRBD1 as D (6 bases). The CDR3 is 17 residues long. V shed 3 bases and J shed 3 bases, with 19 bases lying between them. Germline V gene lookup returns CDR1 MNHNS and CDR2 SASEGT.

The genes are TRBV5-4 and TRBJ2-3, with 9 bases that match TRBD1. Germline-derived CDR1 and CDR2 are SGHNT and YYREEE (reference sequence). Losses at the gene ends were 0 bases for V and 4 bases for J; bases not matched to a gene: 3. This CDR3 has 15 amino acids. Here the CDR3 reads CASSLGDRDADTQYF. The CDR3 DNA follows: TGTGCCAGCAGCTTGGGGGACAGGGACGCAGATACGCAGTATTTT.

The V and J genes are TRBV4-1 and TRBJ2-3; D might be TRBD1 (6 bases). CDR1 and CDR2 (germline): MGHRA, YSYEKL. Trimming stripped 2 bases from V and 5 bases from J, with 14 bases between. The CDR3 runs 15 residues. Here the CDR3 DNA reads TGCGCCAGCAGCCAACGGGGACAACCAATAGATACGCAGTATTTT. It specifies CASSQRGQPIDTQYF.